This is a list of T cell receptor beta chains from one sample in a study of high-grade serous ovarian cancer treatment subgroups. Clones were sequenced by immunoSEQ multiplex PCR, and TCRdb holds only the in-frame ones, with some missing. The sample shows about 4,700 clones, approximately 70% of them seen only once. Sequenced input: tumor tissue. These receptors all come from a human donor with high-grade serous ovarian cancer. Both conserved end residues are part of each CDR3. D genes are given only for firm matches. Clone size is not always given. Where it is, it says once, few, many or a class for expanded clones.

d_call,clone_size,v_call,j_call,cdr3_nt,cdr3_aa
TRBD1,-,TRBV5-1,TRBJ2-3,TGCGCCAGCAGCGACGCCGGGACAGGGGGGACAGATACGCAGTATTTT,CASSDAGTGGTDTQYF
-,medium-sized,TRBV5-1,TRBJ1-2,TGCGCCAGCAGCTTGGGGGAGGTGGTATATGGCTACACCTTC,CASSLGEVVYGYTF
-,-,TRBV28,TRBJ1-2,TGTGCCAGCAGTTTATCTCTCTCTCTTTTGGGCTACACCTTC,CASSLSLSLLGYTF
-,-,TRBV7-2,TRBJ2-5,TGTGCCAGCAGCTTATCCCGGGAGACCCAGTACTTC,CASSLSRETQYF
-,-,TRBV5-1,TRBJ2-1,TGCGCCAGCAGCTCCAACCGGGACCACGAGCAGTTCTTC,CASSSNRDHEQFF
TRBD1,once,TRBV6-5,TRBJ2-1,TGTGCCAGCAGACCGGGACAGGGGGACAATGAGCAGTTCTTC,CASRPGQGDNEQFF
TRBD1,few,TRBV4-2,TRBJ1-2,TGTGCCAGCAGCCTTGGGGACAGGGAACCCGACAACTTC,CASSLGDREPDNF
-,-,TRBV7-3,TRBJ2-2,TGTGCCAGCAGCCCCCCCACCGGGGAGCTGTTTTTT,CASSPPTGELFF
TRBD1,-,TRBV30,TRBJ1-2,TGTGCCTGGAGCGGGTCGTGGCAGGGGGAAGGCTACACCTTC,CAWSGSWQGEGYTF
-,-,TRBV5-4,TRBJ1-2,TGTGCCAGCAGCTCTGGGGGGGCGAGTTATGGCTACACCTTC,CASSSGGASYGYTF
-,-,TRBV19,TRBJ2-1,TGTGCCAGTAGTATTACCGGGACCCTTCTGGACAATGAGCAGTTCTTC,CASSITGTLLDNEQFF
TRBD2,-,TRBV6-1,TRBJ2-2,TGTGCCAGCAGTGCCCTAGCGGGACTCCCCACCGGGGAGCTGTTTTTT,CASSALAGLPTGELFF
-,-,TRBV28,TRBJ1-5,TGTGCCAGCAGTTCCGGCGCAAGGAATCAGCCCCAGCATTTT,CASSSGARNQPQHF
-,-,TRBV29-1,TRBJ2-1,TGCAGCGCCAGAGGGCCAGGGGTCGATGAGCAGTTCTTC,CSARGPGVDEQFF
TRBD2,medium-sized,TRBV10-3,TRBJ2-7,TGTGCCATCAGTGGACTAGCGGGAGGCTCCTACGAGCAGTACTTC,CAISGLAGGSYEQYF
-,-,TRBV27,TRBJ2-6,TGTGCCAGCAGTTCCCCAGTCTCTGGGGCCAACGTCCTGACTTTC,CASSSPVSGANVLTF
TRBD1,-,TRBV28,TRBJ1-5,TGTGCCAGCACTTCCGGGACAGGGGGCGGGTTACAGCCCCAGCATTTT,CASTSGTGGGLQPQHF